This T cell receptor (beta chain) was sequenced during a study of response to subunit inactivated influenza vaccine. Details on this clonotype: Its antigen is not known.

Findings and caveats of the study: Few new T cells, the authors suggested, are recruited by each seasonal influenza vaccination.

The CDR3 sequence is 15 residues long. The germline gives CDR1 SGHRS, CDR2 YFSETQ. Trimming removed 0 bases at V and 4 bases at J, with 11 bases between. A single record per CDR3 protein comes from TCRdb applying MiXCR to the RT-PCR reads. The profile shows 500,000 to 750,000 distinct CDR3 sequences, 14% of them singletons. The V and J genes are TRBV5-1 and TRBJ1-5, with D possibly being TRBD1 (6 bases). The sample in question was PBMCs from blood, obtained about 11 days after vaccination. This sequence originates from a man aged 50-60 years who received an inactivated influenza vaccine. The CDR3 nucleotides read TGCGCCAGCAGCTTGGGAGGACAGAGAAATCAGCCCCAGCATTTT. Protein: CASSLGGQRNQPQHF.